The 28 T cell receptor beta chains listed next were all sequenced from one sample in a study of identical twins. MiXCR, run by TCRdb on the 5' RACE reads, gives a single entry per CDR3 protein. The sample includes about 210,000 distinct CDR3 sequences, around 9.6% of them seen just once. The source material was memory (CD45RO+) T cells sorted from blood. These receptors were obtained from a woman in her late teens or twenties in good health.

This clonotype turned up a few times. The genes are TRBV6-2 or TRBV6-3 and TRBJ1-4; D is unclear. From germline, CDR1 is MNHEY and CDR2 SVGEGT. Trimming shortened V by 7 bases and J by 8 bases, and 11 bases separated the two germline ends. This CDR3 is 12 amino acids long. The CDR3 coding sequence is TGTGCCAGCACCACCGGCGGGGAAAAACTGTTTTTT. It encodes CASTTGGEKLFF.

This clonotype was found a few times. CDR3: CASSGYGSGAYEQYF. Here the CDR3 DNA reads TGTGCCAGCAGTGGATATGGAAGCGGGGCGTACGAGCAGTACTTC. The chain joins TRBV27 to TRBJ2-7, with 7 bases fitting TRBD2. CDR1 and CDR2 from the germline V gene are MNHEY and SMNVEV (reference sequence). The ends lost 5 bases at V and 4 bases at J; junction bases unmatched: 11. The CDR3 length is 15 residues.

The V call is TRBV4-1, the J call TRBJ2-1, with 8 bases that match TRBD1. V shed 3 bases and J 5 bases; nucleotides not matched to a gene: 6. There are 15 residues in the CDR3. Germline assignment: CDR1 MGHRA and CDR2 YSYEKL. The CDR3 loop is CASSQTGTGNNEQFF. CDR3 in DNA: TGCGCCAGCAGCCAGACGGGGACAGGAAACAATGAGCAGTTCTTC.

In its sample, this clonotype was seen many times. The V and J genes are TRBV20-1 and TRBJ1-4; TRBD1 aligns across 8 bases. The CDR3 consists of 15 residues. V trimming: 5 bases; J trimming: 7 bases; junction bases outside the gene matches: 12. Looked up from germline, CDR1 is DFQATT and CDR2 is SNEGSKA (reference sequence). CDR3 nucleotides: TGCAGTGCTGCTAATAACAGGGGGTCGGGTGAAAAACTGTTTTTT. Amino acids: CSAANNRGSGEKLFF.

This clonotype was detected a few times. The CDR3 spells CSATKAPYNSPLHF. The CDR3 nucleotides are TGCAGTGCAACCAAGGCCCCCTATAATTCACCCCTCCACTTT. The chain carries TRBV20-1 and TRBJ1-6; unclear D gene. Trimming removed 6 bases at V and 2 bases at J, with 11 bases between. Looked up from germline, CDR1 is DFQATT and CDR2 is SNEGSKA (reference sequence). The CDR3 is made up of 14 amino acids.

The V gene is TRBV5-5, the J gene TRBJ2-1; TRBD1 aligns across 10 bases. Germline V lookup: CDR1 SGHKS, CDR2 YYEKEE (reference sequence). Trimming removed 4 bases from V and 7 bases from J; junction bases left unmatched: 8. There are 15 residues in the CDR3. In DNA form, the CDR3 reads TGTGCCAGCAGCCTTCGCGGGACAGGGGCTAATGAGCAGTTCTTC. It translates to CASSLRGTGANEQFF.

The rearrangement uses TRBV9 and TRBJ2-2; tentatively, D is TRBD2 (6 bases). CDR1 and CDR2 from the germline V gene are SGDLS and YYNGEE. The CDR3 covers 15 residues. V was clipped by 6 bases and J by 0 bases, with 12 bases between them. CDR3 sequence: CASNQRGANTGELFF. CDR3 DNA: TGTGCCAGCAATCAGCGCGGGGCGAACACCGGGGAGCTGTTTTTT.

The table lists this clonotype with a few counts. CDR3 coding DNA: TGTGCCAGCAGCGTAGAGCCCTGGGGGAATGAAAAACTGTTTTTT. Protein product: CASSVEPWGNEKLFF. The chain links TRBV9 to TRBJ1-4; D may be TRBD1 (5 bases). CDR3 size: 15 residues. Germline loops: CDR1 SGDLS, CDR2 YYNGEE. V lost 0 bases and J lost 5, with 11 bases in between.

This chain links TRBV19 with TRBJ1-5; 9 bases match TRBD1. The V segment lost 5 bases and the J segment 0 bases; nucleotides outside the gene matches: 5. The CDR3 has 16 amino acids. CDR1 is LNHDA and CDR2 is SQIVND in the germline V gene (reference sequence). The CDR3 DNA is TGTGCCAGTAGTGTTTGGACAGGGGTTAGCAATCAGCCCCAGCATTTT. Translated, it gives CASSVWTGVSNQPQHF.

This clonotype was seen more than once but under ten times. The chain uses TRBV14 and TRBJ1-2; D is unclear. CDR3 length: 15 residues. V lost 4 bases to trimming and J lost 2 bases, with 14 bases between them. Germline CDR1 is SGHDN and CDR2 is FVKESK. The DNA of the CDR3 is TGTGCCAGCAGCCGGGCATTTTTGGGGAACTATGGCTACACCTTC. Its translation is CASSRAFLGNYGYTF.

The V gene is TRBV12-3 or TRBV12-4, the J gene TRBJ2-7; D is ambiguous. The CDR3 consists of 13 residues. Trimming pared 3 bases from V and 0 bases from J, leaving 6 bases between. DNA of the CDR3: TGTGCCAGCAGTTTGTACAGCTCCTACGAGCAGTACTTC. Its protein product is CASSLYSSYEQYF.

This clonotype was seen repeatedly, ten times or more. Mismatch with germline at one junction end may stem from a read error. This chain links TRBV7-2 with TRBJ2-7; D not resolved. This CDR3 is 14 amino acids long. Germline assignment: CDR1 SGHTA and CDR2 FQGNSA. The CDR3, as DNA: TGTGCCAGCAGCTTAAACTCCCCTCAGGACGAGGAGTACTTC. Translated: CASSLNSPQDEEYF.

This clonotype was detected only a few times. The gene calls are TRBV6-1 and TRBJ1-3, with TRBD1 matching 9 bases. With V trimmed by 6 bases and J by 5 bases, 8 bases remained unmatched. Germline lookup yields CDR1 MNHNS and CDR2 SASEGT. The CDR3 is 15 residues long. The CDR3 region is CASRPPGQGRNTIYF. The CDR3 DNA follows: TGTGCCAGCAGGCCACCGGGACAGGGTAGAAACACCATATATTTT.

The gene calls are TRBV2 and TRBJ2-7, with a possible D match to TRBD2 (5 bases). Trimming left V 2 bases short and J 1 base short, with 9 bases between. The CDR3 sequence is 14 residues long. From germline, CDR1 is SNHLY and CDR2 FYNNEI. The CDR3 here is CASSERGLSYEQYF. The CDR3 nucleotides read TGTGCCAGCAGTGAACGCGGGCTTTCCTACGAGCAGTACTTC.

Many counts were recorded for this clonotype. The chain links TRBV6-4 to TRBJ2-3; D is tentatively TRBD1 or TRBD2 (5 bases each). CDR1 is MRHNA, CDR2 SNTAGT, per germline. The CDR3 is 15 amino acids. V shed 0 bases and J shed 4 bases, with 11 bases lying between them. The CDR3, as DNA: TGTGCCAGCAGTGACTCGTCTACGGGACCAGATACGCAGTATTTT. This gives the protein CASSDSSTGPDTQYF.

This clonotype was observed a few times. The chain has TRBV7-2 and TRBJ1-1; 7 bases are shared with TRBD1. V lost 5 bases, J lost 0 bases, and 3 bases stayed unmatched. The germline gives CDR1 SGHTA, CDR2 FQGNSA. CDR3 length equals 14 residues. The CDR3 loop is CASSVGTVNTEAFF. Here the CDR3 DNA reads TGTGCCAGCAGCGTAGGGACAGTGAACACTGAAGCTTTCTTT. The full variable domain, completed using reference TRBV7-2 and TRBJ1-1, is GAGVSQSPSNKVTEKGKDVELRCDPISGHTALYWYRQSLGQGLEFLIYFQGNSAPDKSGLPSDRFSAERTGGSVSTLTIQRTQQEDSAVYLCASSVGTVNTEAFFGQGTRLTVV.

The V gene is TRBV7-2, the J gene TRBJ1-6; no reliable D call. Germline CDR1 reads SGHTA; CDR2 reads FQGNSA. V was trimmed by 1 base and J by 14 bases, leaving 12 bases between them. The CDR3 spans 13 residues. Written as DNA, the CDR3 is TGTGCCAGCAGCTTAGAACCGGGGAGGACCCTCCACTTT. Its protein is CASSLEPGRTLHF.

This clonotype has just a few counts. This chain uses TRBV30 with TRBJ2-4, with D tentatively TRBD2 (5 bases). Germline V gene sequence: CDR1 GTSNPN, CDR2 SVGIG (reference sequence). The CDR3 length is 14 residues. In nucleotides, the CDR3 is TGTGGGGTAGAAGCGGAGCAGGCCAAAAACATTCAGTACTTC. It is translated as CGVEAEQAKNIQYF.

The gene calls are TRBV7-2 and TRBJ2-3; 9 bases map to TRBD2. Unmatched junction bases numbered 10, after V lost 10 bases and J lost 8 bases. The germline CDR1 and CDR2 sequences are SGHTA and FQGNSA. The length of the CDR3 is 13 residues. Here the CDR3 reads CAIEGAGGGTQYF. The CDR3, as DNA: TGTGCCATAGAGGGAGCGGGAGGAGGTACGCAGTATTTT.

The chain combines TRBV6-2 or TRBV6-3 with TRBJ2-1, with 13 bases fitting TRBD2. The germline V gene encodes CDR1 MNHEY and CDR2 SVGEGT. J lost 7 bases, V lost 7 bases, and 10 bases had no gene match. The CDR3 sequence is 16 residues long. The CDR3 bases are TGTGCCAGCATTCTTGACGGACTAGCGGGGGATAATGAGCAGTTCTTC. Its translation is CASILDGLAGDNEQFF.

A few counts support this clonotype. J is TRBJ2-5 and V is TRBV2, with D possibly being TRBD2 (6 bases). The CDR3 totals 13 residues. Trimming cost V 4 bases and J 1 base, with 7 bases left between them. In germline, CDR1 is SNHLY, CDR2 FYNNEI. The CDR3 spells CASSGLVQETQYF. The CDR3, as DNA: TGTGCCAGCAGTGGACTAGTCCAAGAGACCCAGTACTTC.

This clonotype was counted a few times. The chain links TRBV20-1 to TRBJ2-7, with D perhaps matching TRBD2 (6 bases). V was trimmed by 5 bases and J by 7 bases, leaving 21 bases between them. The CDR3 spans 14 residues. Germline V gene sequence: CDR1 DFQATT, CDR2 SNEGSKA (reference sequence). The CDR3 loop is CSAFRGTGDREQYF. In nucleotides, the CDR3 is TGCAGTGCTTTCCGCGGGACGGGCGATAGGGAGCAGTACTTC.

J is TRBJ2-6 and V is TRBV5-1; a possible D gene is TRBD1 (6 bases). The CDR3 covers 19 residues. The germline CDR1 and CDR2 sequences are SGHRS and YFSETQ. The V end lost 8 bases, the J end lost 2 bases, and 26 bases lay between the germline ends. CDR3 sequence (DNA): TGCGCCAGACAAGAGGGGGACGACAGGCAGGAAACTGGGGCCAACGTCCTGACTTTC. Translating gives CARQEGDDRQETGANVLTF.

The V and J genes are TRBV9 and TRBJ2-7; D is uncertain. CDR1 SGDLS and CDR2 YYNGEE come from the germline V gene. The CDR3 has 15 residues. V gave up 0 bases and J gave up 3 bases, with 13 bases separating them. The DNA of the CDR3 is TGTGCCAGCAGCGTAGGGTACTCGGTCGGCTACGAGCAGTACTTC. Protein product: CASSVGYSVGYEQYF.

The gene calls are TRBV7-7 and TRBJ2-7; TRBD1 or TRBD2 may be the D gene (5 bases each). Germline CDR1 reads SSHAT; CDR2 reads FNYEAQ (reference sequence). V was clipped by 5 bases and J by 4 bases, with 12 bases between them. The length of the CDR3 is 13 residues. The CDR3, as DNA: TGTGCCAGCAGCGCACGGGGCGGATACGAGCAGTACTTC. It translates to CASSARGGYEQYF.

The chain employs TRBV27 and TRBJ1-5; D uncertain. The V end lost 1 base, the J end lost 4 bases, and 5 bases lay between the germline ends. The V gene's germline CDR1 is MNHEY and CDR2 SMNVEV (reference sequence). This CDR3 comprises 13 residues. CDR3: CASSLWVNQPQHF. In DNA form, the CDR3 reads TGTGCCAGCAGTTTATGGGTAAATCAGCCCCAGCATTTT.

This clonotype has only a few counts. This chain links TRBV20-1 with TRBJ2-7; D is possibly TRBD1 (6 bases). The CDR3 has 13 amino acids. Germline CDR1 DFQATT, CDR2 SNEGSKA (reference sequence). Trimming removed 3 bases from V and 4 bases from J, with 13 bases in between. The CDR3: CSASRDTPYEQYF. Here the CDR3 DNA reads TGCAGTGCTAGTCGGGACACTCCATACGAGCAGTACTTC.

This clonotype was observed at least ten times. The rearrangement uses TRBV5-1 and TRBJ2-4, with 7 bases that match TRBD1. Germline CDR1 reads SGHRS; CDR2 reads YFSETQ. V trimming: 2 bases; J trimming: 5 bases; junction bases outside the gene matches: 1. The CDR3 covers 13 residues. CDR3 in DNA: TGCGCCAGCAGCTTTGGGACAGAAAACATTCAGTACTTC. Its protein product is CASSFGTENIQYF. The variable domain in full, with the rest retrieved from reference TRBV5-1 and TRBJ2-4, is KAGVTQTPRYLIKTRGQQVTLSCSPISGHRSVSWYQQTPGQGLQFLFEYFSETQRNKGNFPGRFSGRQFSNSRSEMNVSTLELGDSALYLCASSFGTENIQYFGAGTRLSVL.